Each of the 9 T cell receptor beta chains below was sequenced from the same sample in a study of memory CD4+ T cells and cytomegalovirus serostatus. Only in-frame clones appear in the TCRdb table, and some are missing; sequencing was by immunoSEQ multiplex PCR. The sample contains about 92,000 clones, around 80% of which appear only once. Single viable CD3+CD4+CD8-CD45RO+ cells were sorted as the memory CD4+ T cells. The sample comprised memory CD4+ T cells from blood. The source is an adult in good health and CMV-seropositive.

This clone came up once. The genes are TRBV27 and TRBJ2-2; D is unclear. The CDR3 contains 14 residues. CDR1 is MNHEY, CDR2 SMNVEV, per germline (reference sequence). Trimming shortened V by 7 bases and J by 1 base, and 10 bases separated the two germline ends. The CDR3 sequence is CASKGWLNTGELFF. The CDR3 nucleotides are TGTGCCAGCAAAGGGTGGTTGAACACCGGGGAGCTGTTTTTT.

V and J are TRBV28 and TRBJ2-1; 7 positions agree with TRBD2. The CDR3 has 15 amino acids. Trimming removed 2 bases from V and 8 bases from J; junction bases left unmatched: 9. The V gene's germline CDR1 is MDHEN and CDR2 SYDVKM. CDR3 bases: TGTGCCAGCAGTTTAATCGGGGGAGGGCGGGATGAGCAGTTCTTC. Its protein is CASSLIGGGRDEQFF.

This clone is medium-sized by share. The chain has TRBV5-1 and TRBJ1-1; no reliable D call. This CDR3 is built from 12 residues. Germline CDR1 is SGHRS and CDR2 is YFSETQ. Trimming pared 6 bases from V and 3 bases from J, leaving 9 bases between. CDR3 sequence: CASTGEHTEAFF. CDR3 coding DNA: TGCGCCAGCACTGGAGAGCACACTGAAGCTTTCTTT.

For the CDR3, the DNA is TGTGCCAGCAGCACCCCAAAGGGGGACGGCTCCTACGAGCAGTACTTC. Protein: CASSTPKGDGSYEQYF. This chain connects TRBV21-1 to TRBJ2-7; the table's D call, TRBD1, has no DNA check behind it. TRBV21-1 is assigned pseudogene status. The CDR3 runs to 16 residues.

This sequence joins TRBV28 and TRBJ1-5; D uncertain. Germline V gene sequence: CDR1 MDHEN, CDR2 SYDVKM. The CDR3 runs 12 residues. Between the trimmed V and J ends, which lost 4 bases and 5 bases, there was a span of 6 bases. The CDR3 here is CASSSEYQPQHF. CDR3 nucleotide sequence: TGTGCCAGCAGTTCCGAGTATCAGCCCCAGCATTTT.

The gene calls are TRBV4-1 and TRBJ2-7; possibly TRBD1 for D (6 bases). The germline V gene encodes CDR1 MGHRA and CDR2 YSYEKL. Trimming left V 4 bases short and J 5 bases short, with 18 bases between. CDR3 length: 15 residues. Written as DNA, the CDR3 is TGCGCCAGCAGCCCGCCGAGACAGGCCTTGGACGAGCAGTACTTC. Protein sequence: CASSPPRQALDEQYF.

The chain has TRBV6-5 and TRBJ2-7, with D perhaps TRBD1 (6 bases). The length of the CDR3 is 14 residues. The V end was cut by 5 bases, the J end by 6 bases, with 17 bases between. In germline, CDR1 is MNHEY, CDR2 SVGAGI. DNA of the CDR3: TGTGCCAGCAGTCCACAGGGTAGCAAGGTCGAGCAGTACTTC. Protein sequence: CASSPQGSKVEQYF.

The V gene is TRBV6-1, the J gene TRBJ1-2; D gene ambiguous. The CDR3 runs to 14 residues. V was clipped by 4 bases and J by 2 bases, with 11 bases between them. CDR1 is MNHNS and CDR2 is SASEGT in the germline V gene. In DNA form, the CDR3 reads TGTGCCAGCAGTGTAGCTTCGGTCAACTATGGCTACACCTTC. Translated: CASSVASVNYGYTF.

The V gene is TRBV28, the J gene TRBJ2-7; 10 nucleotides agree with TRBD1. The CDR3 runs 18 residues. Germline V gene lookup returns CDR1 MDHEN and CDR2 SYDVKM. V lost 1 base to trimming and J lost 5 bases; unmatched junction nucleotides: 14. The CDR3 spells CASSLYSRDRGLRDEQYF. The CDR3 nucleotides are TGTGCCAGCAGTTTATATTCCCGGGACAGGGGACTCCGGGACGAGCAGTACTTC.